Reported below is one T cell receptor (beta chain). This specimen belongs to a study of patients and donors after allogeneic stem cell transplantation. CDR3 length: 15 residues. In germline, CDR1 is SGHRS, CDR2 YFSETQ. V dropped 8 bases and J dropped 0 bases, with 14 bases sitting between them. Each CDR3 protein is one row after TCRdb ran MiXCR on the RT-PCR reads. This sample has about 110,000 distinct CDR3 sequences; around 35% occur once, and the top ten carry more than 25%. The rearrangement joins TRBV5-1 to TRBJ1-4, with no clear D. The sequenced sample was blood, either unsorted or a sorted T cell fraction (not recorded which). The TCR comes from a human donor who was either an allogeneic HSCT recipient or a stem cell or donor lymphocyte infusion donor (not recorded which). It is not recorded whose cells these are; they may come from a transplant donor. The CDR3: CASRPLGTTNEKLFF. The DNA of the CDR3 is TGCGCCAGTAGACCACTAGGGACAACTAATGAAAAACTGTTTTTT.